These 26 T cell receptor beta chains came from one sample sequenced in a study of TIL therapy for anti-PD-1-resistant metastatic lung cancer. This was the immunoSEQ v3 assay. The table came from immunoSEQ multiplex PCR; TCRdb's copy has only in-frame clones and leaves some out. This table holds some 60,000 clones, more than 60% found once. The time point: pre-treatment sample, taken before nivolumab and TIL therapy. Sample: blood, taken at baseline. The receptors stem from a person between 25 and 79 years old with non-small cell lung cancer.

The chain uses TRBV18 and TRBJ2-5; TRBD1 matches 10 bases. Germline trimming cut 3 bases from V and 6 bases from J; bases unmatched to any gene: 4. CDR1 and CDR2 (germline): KGHSH, LQKENI. This CDR3 comprises 14 residues. This CDR3 is CASSPGTGVKTQYF. The CDR3 DNA follows: TGTGCCAGCTCACCGGGGACAGGGGTGAAGACCCAGTACTTC.

This clone was recorded at least ten times. The chain is built from TRBV19 and TRBJ2-7, with D perhaps TRBD1 or TRBD2 (7 bases each). The CDR3 runs 15 residues. Between the trimmed V and J ends, which lost 3 bases and 5 bases, there was a span of 17 bases. Per the germline V gene, CDR1 is LNHDA and CDR2 is SQIVND (reference sequence). CDR3 nucleotides: TGTGCCAGTAGTATGCTGGGGCAGGGGGGGGACGAGCAGTACTTC. This codes for CASSMLGQGGDEQYF.

V is TRBV5-8 and J is TRBJ2-7; D gene uncertain. The V gene's germline CDR1 is SGHTS and CDR2 YDEGEE. The CDR3 has 13 residues. The germline V and J ends were trimmed by 2 bases and 2 bases, with 8 bases remaining between them. For the CDR3, the DNA is TGTGCCAGCAGCTTTGGCAGGACCTACGAGCAGTACTTC. It encodes CASSFGRTYEQYF.

The chain has TRBV5-1 and TRBJ2-5; D may be TRBD1 or TRBD2 (5 bases each). The CDR3 contains 17 residues. Deletions cut 4 bases from V and 2 bases from J, with 21 bases between. Germline CDR1 reads SGHRS; CDR2 reads YFSETQ. The CDR3, as DNA: TGCGCCAGCAGCCCCCGGGTCCCCTTGGGGGTACAAGAGACCCAGTACTTC. This gives the protein CASSPRVPLGVQETQYF. Drawing the rest from reference TRBV5-1 and TRBJ2-5, the complete variable domain is KAGVTQTPRYLIKTRGQQVTLSCSPISGHRSVSWYQQTPGQGLQFLFEYFSETQRNKGNFPGRFSGRQFSNSRSEMNVSTLELGDSALYLCASSPRVPLGVQETQYFGPGTRLLVL.

This clone was seen only once. The rearrangement uses TRBV5-5 and TRBJ2-7; D tentatively fits TRBD1 or TRBD2 (7 bases each). With 3 bases removed from V and 2 bases from J, the gap between germline ends came to 12 bases. The V gene's germline CDR1 is SGHKS and CDR2 YYEKEE (reference sequence). This CDR3 has 14 residues. The CDR3 reads CASSWGGQTYEQYF. The CDR3 bases are TGTGCCAGCAGCTGGGGGGGACAGACCTACGAGCAGTACTTC.

This rearrangement joins TRBV4-3 to TRBJ2-3; D perhaps matches TRBD2 (6 bases). This CDR3 has 18 amino acids. The V end was cut by 1 base, the J end by 1 base, with 18 bases between. Germline-derived CDR1 and CDR2 are LGHNA and YSLEER. CDR3: CASSQAPGAGYGTDTQYF. In DNA, the CDR3 is TGCGCCAGCAGCCAAGCCCCCGGGGCGGGATACGGCACAGATACGCAGTATTTT.

The rearrangement joins TRBV18 to TRBJ1-2; D is undetermined. CDR3 length equals 16 residues. Trimming left V 3 bases short and J 2 bases short, with 16 bases between. Germline V gene lookup returns CDR1 KGHSH and CDR2 LQKENI. CDR3 protein: CASSPAPSRNNYGYTF. The CDR3 DNA reads as TGTGCCAGCTCACCGGCCCCTTCGAGGAACAACTATGGCTACACCTTC.

J is TRBJ2-5 and V is TRBV27, with TRBD2 as a possible D gene (5 bases). Trimming pared 2 bases from V and 5 bases from J, leaving 12 bases between. This CDR3 comprises 14 residues. The V gene's germline CDR1 is MNHEY and CDR2 SMNVEV (reference sequence). Written as DNA, the CDR3 is TGTGCCAGCAGTTTAGACGCAAGCGGTGAGACCCAGTACTTC. Its translation: CASSLDASGETQYF.

The chain couples TRBV27 to TRBJ2-5, with 15 nucleotides matching TRBD2. CDR1 is MNHEY, CDR2 SMNVEV, per germline (reference sequence). With 0 bases clipped from V and 4 bases from J, the junction kept 6 bases outside the gene matches. This CDR3 is built from 18 residues. CDR3 in DNA: TGTGCCAGCAGTTTATCGGGGACTAGCGGGAGGTGGGGAGAGACCCAGTACTTC. This codes for CASSLSGTSGRWGETQYF.

This CDR3 is CAITSNWGQGYYEQYF. In DNA form, the CDR3 reads TGTGCCATCACCTCGAATTGGGGACAGGGCTACTACGAGCAGTACTTC. V is TRBV10-3 and J is TRBJ2-7; 9 nucleotides match TRBD1. This CDR3 is 16 amino acids long. V shed 7 bases, J shed 3 bases, and the junction held 13 bases outside the gene matches. Germline CDR1 reads ENHRY; CDR2 reads SYGVKD.

CDR3 sequence: CASSLAGAGAPGNTIYF. The CDR3 DNA sequence: TGTGCCAGCAGCTTAGCGGGGGCAGGGGCCCCTGGAAACACCATATATTTT. This rearrangement joins TRBV7-2 to TRBJ1-3; D is possibly TRBD1 (6 bases). Trimming took 0 bases from V and 2 from J, leaving 14 bases between them. CDR1 is SGHTA and CDR2 is FQGNSA in the germline V gene. This CDR3 is 17 amino acids long.

The rearrangement uses TRBV28 and TRBJ1-1, with D unresolved. Trimming pared 3 bases from V and 4 bases from J, leaving 3 bases between. This CDR3 contains 11 residues. Germline V CDR1 and CDR2: MDHEN, SYDVKM. This CDR3 reads CASSFGTEAFF. In DNA, the CDR3 is TGTGCCAGCAGTTTCGGCACTGAAGCTTTCTTT.

This chain uses TRBV7-9 with TRBJ2-3; D unresolved. The germline V and J ends were trimmed by 3 bases and 2 bases, with 9 bases remaining between them. Germline V lookup: CDR1 SEHNR, CDR2 FQNEAQ (reference sequence). The CDR3 has 14 residues. CDR3 protein: CASSFPEITDTQYF. For the CDR3, the DNA is TGTGCCAGCAGCTTTCCTGAGATCACAGATACGCAGTATTTT.

This clone was seen more than once but under ten times. V gene TRBV4-1 combines with J gene TRBJ1-2, with 9 bases lining up with TRBD1. The germline V gene encodes CDR1 MGHRA and CDR2 YSYEKL. J was trimmed by 4 bases and V by 1 base; bases with no gene match: 4. This CDR3 has 15 residues. In DNA, the CDR3 is TGCGCCAGCAGCCAAGGACAGGGGGTCGCCTATGGCTACACCTTC. It encodes CASSQGQGVAYGYTF.

The chain employs TRBV19 and TRBJ1-2; D is perhaps TRBD1 (5 bases). V lost 3 bases, J lost 5 bases, and 13 bases lay in between. The V gene's germline CDR1 is LNHDA and CDR2 SQIVND (reference sequence). The CDR3 spans 14 residues. The CDR3 nucleotides read TGTGCCAGTAGTATTTTGGGGGTTCAGTATGGCTACACCTTC. Its protein is CASSILGVQYGYTF.

The chain employs TRBV4-2 and TRBJ2-2; 8 bases match TRBD1. V shed 0 bases, J shed 6 bases, and the junction held 12 bases outside the gene matches. Per the germline V gene, CDR1 is LGHNA and CDR2 is YNFKEQ. The CDR3 runs 18 residues. CDR3 in amino acids: CASSQEASQGAISGELFF. The DNA of the CDR3 is TGTGCCAGCAGCCAAGAGGCAAGTCAGGGGGCCATCTCCGGGGAGCTGTTTTTT.

The chain has TRBV4-3 and TRBJ2-2, with D tentatively TRBD2 (5 bases). The CDR3 contains 19 residues. V lost 0 bases, J lost 0 bases, and 17 bases lay in between. Germline CDR1 is LGHNA and CDR2 is YSLEER. CDR3 loop: CASSQDQPGVNTNTGELFF. CDR3 DNA sequence: TGCGCCAGCAGCCAAGATCAGCCCGGGGTGAATACGAACACCGGGGAGCTGTTTTTT.

The chain combines TRBV11-2 with TRBJ2-7; D unresolved. This CDR3 comprises 15 residues. Trimming pared 5 bases from V and 0 bases from J, leaving 14 bases between. Germline assignment: CDR1 SGHAT and CDR2 FQNNGV. CDR3 sequence reads: CASSPVERTSYEQYF. The CDR3 nucleotides read TGTGCCAGCAGCCCGGTGGAGCGCACCTCCTACGAGCAGTACTTC.

The genes are TRBV27 and TRBJ1-5; 7 nucleotides agree with TRBD1. J gave up 4 bases and V 5 bases, and 5 bases lay outside the gene matches. The germline V gene encodes CDR1 MNHEY and CDR2 SMNVEV (reference sequence). The CDR3 runs to 14 residues. The CDR3 protein is CASSPDRVNQPQHF. CDR3 sequence (DNA): TGTGCCAGCAGTCCAGACAGGGTAAATCAGCCCCAGCATTTT.

The rearrangement uses TRBV7-3 and TRBJ2-3; no clear D gene. The CDR3 is 15 amino acids. Trimming took 2 bases from V and 2 from J, leaving 11 bases between them. Germline V gene sequence: CDR1 SGHTA, CDR2 FQGTGA. The CDR3 DNA reads as TGTGCCAGCAGCTTAGGGTATGACTTCACAGATACGCAGTATTTT. Protein sequence: CASSLGYDFTDTQYF.

The chain uses TRBV11-2 and TRBJ2-3; 7 bases are shared with TRBD1. V trimming: 1 base; J trimming: 2 bases; junction bases outside the gene matches: 3. The CDR3 is 15 amino acids. The germline V gene has CDR1 SGHAT and CDR2 FQNNGV. CDR3 in DNA: TGTGCCAGCAGCTTAGTGGGACAGCTCACAGATACGCAGTATTTT. Translated, it gives CASSLVGQLTDTQYF.

J is TRBJ2-5 and V is TRBV11-2; D may be TRBD2 (6 bases). V gave up 1 base and J gave up 1 base, with 10 bases separating them. The CDR3 length is 15 residues. Germline values: CDR1 SGHAT, CDR2 FQNNGV. This chain's CDR3 is CASSLGPGLQETQYF. The CDR3 nucleotides are TGTGCCAGCAGCTTAGGACCGGGACTCCAAGAGACCCAGTACTTC.

This clone was recorded only once. The rearrangement links TRBV7-2 to TRBJ2-7; no firm D call. With 2 bases removed from V and 2 bases from J, the gap between germline ends came to 10 bases. This CDR3 spans 14 amino acids. Germline values: CDR1 SGHTA, CDR2 FQGNSA. CDR3 loop: CASSLYKLTYEQYF. The DNA for the CDR3 is TGTGCCAGCAGCTTATATAAGCTTACCTACGAGCAGTACTTC.

V is TRBV4-3 and J is TRBJ2-3, with 7 bases aligning to TRBD1. With V trimmed by 0 bases and J by 6 bases, 12 bases remained unmatched. The CDR3 spans 17 residues. Germline assignment: CDR1 LGHNA and CDR2 YSLEER. CDR3: CASSQDISSGGSDTQYF. DNA of the CDR3: TGCGCCAGCAGCCAAGATATAAGCTCAGGGGGTTCGGATACGCAGTATTTT.

The chain links TRBV4-1 to TRBJ2-2; possible D gene TRBD2, 6 bases. The CDR3 length is 18 residues. The ends were cut back, 0 bases at V and 1 base at J, with 15 bases in the middle. In germline, CDR1 is MGHRA, CDR2 YSYEKL. CDR3 bases: TGCGCCAGCAGCCAAGAGGCGTGGGAGGCAGGGAACACCGGGGAGCTGTTTTTT. Amino acids: CASSQEAWEAGNTGELFF.

CDR3 bases: TGTGCCAGCAGCAAAATTCAGGATCAGCCCCAGCATTTT. As protein: CASSKIQDQPQHF. The chain combines TRBV6-6 with TRBJ1-5; the D is unclear. The CDR3 is 13 amino acids. The germline gives CDR1 MNHNY, CDR2 SVGAGI (reference sequence). V was cut by 6 bases and J by 5 bases, with 11 bases left in between.